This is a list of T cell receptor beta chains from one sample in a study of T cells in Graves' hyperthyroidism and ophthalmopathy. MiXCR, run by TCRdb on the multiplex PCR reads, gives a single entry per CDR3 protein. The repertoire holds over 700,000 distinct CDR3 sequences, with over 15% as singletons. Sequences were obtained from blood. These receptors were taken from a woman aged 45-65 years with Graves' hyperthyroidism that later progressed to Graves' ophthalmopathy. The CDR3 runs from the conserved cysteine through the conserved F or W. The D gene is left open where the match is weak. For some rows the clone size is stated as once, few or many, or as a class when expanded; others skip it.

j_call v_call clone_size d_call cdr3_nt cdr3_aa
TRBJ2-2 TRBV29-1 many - TGCAGCGCCCGAGTGAGGACAGAGACCGGGGAGCTGTTTTTT CSARVRTETGELFF
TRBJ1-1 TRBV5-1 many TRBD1 TGCGCCAGCAGCGAGGGACAGTCGTGGCGTGCTTTCTTT CASSEGQSWRAFF
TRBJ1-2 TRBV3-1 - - TGTGCCAGCAGCCAATTGCCCTTCCCAACTAACTATGGCTACACCTTC CASSQLPFPTNYGYTF
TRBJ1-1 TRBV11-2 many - TGTGCCAGCAGCTTAGATTGGCTCGGGAACACTGAAGCTTTCTTT CASSLDWLGNTEAFF
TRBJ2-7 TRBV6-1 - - TGTGCCAGCAGTCGGACGGATCAGGGGTACGAGCAGTACTTC CASSRTDQGYEQYF
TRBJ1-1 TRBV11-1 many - TGTGCCAGCACCCTGGGGGGGGATGAAGCTTTCTTT CASTLGGDEAFF
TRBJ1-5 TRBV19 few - TGTGCCAGTAGTACCCTGAGGCAAGGCTTGTTCCAGCCCCAGCATTTT CASSTLRQGLFQPQHF
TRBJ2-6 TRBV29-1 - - TGCAGCGCTGTTGTCGCCAACGTCCTGACTTTC CSAVVANVLTF
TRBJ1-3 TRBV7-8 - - TGTGCCAGCAGCTCCTCTCTTAACACCATATATTTT CASSSSLNTIYF
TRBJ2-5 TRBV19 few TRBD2 TGTGCCAGTAGTATGAGGCTAGCGGGGTCCCAAGAGACCCAGTACTTC CASSMRLAGSQETQYF
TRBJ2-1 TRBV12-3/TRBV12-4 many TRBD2 TGTGCCAGCACCGCCTTACTAGCGGGGGGGCTTAATTTATTTAATGAGCAGTTCTTC CASTALLAGGLNLFNEQFF
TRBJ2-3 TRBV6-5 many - TGTGCCAGCAGTTACAAGGGGCTCACAGATACGCAGTATTTT CASSYKGLTDTQYF
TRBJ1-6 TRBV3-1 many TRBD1 TGTGCCAGCGGGGGACAGGGCGACTTCTCGGTCTCCCTCCACTTT CASGGQGDFSVSLHF
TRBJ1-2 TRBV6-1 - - TGTGCCAGCAGGTCCCGGTTGGAATCGCGTGGCTACACCTTC CASRSRLESRGYTF
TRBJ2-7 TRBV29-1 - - TGCAGCGTTGAAAATCCCTCAGGGGCAGGGGAGCAGTACTTC CSVENPSGAGEQYF
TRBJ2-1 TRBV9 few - TGTGCCAGCAGCGTAGTTGGGGGACAGCGGGGGCAGTTCTTC CASSVVGGQRGQFF
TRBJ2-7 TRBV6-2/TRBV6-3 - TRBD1 TGTGCCAGCGGTTCTCAGGACAGGCCATACTACGAGCAGTACTTC CASGSQDRPYYEQYF
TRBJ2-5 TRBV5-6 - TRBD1 TGTGCCAGCAGCTTGAGGACAGGGACGCAAGAGACCCAGTACTTC CASSLRTGTQETQYF
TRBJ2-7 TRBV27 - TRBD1 TGTGCCAGCAGTTTAGGCCCTCGGCAGGGGGCGAAATACGAGCAGTACTTC CASSLGPRQGAKYEQYF
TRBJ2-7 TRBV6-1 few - TGTGCCAGCAAGGACTACGAGCAGTACTTC CASKDYEQYF
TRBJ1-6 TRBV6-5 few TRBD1 TGTGCCAGCAGGGACAGGGGTTCCTATAATTCACCCCTCCACTTT CASRDRGSYNSPLHF
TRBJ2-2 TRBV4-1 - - TGCGCCAGCAGCCAAGTTTTAGGGACGAACACCGGGGAGCTGTTTTTT CASSQVLGTNTGELFF
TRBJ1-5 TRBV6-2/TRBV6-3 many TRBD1 TGTGCCAGCAGTTATGTGGCAGGGGGCGGCAATCAGCCCCAGCATTTT CASSYVAGGGNQPQHF
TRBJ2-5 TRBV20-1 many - TGCAGTGCTAGAGGACCGATAGGGGGAGAAGAGACCCAGTACTTC CSARGPIGGEETQYF
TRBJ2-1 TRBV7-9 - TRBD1 TGTGCCAGCAGCGGACAGGGGGCAGGGACCTACAATGAGCAGTTCTTC CASSGQGAGTYNEQFF
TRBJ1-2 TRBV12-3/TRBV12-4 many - TGTGCCAGCAGTCCTACCAGGGTGGGCTATGGCTACACCTTC CASSPTRVGYGYTF
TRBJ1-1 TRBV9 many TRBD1 TGTGCCAGCAGCACAGAGGGGGACAGGGCTTTCTTT CASSTEGDRAFF
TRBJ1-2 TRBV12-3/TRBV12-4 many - TGTGCCAGCAGTTCCAGAAACTGGAATAACTATGGCTACACCTTC CASSSRNWNNYGYTF
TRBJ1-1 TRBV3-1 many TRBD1 TGTGCCAGCAGCCCGTGGGACAGCCGCCGCACTGAAGCTTTCTTT CASSPWDSRRTEAFF
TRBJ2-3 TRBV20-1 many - TGCAGTGCTAGTTATTCCCCCAGCACAGATACGCAGTATTTT CSASYSPSTDTQYF
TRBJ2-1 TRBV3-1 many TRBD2 TGTGCCAGCAGCCCTTTAGCGGGGGTCGCCTACAATGAGCAGTTCTTC CASSPLAGVAYNEQFF
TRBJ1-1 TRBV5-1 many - TGCGCCAGCAGCGGGCGGGAGGGACGAACTGAAGCTTTCTTT CASSGREGRTEAFF
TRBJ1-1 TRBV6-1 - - TGTGCCAGCCATCCGGGCTCGGGAACTGAAGCTTTCTTT CASHPGSGTEAFF
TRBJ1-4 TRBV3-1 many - TGTGCCAGCAGCCATGGGGCAACTAATGAAAAACTGTTTTTT CASSHGATNEKLFF
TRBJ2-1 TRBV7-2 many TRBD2 TGTGCCAGCAGCTTAGTGGCTAGCGGGGACCCCTCCTACAATGAGCAGTTCTTC CASSLVASGDPSYNEQFF
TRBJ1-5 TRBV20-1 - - TGCAGTGCTAGTCCACTCCGAACGCGGCCCCAGCATTTT CSASPLRTRPQHF
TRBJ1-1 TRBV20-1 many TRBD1 TGCAGTGCCAGAGAGGGGACAGGCCACATGAACACTGAAGCTTTCTTT CSAREGTGHMNTEAFF
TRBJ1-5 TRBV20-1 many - TGCAGTGCCTTCGAGCCCCCGGGACGAAGCAATCAGCCCCAGCATTTT CSAFEPPGRSNQPQHF
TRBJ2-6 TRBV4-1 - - TGCGCCAGCAGCCATTACCCTACAGCGCCTTCTGGGGCCAACGTCCTGACTTTC CASSHYPTAPSGANVLTF
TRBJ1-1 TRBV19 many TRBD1 TGTGCCAGTAGCCCGGGGGGGACAGGGTGGAACACTGAAGCTTTCTTT CASSPGGTGWNTEAFF
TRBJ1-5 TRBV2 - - TGTGCCAGCAGTCCGCACGACCTCCAGCCCCGGCATTTT CASSPHDLQPRHF
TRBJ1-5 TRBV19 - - TGTGCCAGTAGTTGGGAAGGTCAGCCCCAGCATTTT CASSWEGQPQHF
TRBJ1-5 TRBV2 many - TGTGCCAGCAGTGAAACGATTCTCCAGGGGACGCAGCCCCAGCATTTT CASSETILQGTQPQHF
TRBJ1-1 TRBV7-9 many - TGTGCCAGCAGGGCCGGGCAGGCGAACACTGAAGCTTTCTTT CASRAGQANTEAFF
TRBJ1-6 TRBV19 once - TGTGCCAGTAGTATAACACCGCTAGGGGGTGGCAATTCACCCCTCCACTTT CASSITPLGGGNSPLHF
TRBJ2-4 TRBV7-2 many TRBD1 TGTGCCAGCAGCTTAGGCGGGACAGGGGCAAAAAACATTCAGTACTTC CASSLGGTGAKNIQYF
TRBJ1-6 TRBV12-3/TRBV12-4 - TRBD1 TGTGCCAGCAGGCCCTACGGGACAGGGCTTAATTCACCCCTCCACTTT CASRPYGTGLNSPLHF
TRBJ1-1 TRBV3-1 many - TGTGCCAGCAGCCAAGGGGGGAAGGGCACTGAAGCTTTCTTT CASSQGGKGTEAFF
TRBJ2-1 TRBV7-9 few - TGTGCCAGCAGCTTGGGGACAATCGATGAGCAGTTCTTC CASSLGTIDEQFF
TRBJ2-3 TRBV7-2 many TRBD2 TGTGCCAGCAGCTTAACTGGGACTAGCGGGGGGGCCTCCACAGATACGCAGTATTTT CASSLTGTSGGASTDTQYF
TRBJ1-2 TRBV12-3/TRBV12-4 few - TGTGCCAGCAGTTTAACAGGGTTAGCTAACTATGGCTACACCTTC CASSLTGLANYGYTF
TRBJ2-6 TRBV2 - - TGTGCCAGCAGCGCTGGGGCTGGCTCTGGGGCCAACGTCCTGACTTTC CASSAGAGSGANVLTF